These 21 T cell receptor beta chains were sequenced from one sample in a study of cytomegalovirus exposure and HLA in healthy donors. Clones were sequenced by immunoSEQ multiplex PCR, and TCRdb holds only the in-frame ones, with some missing. The data show approximately 120,000 clones, 90% to 95% seen once. The sample was PBMCs. The source is a woman between 18 and 29 years old in good health and CMV-seronegative.

The CDR3 sequence: CASRVANQPQHF. The CDR3 nucleotides read TGTGCCAGCAGGGTGGCCAATCAGCCCCAGCATTTT. The chain carries TRBV6-1 and TRBJ1-5, with D unresolved. The CDR3 consists of 12 residues. Germline V gene data show CDR1 as MNHNS and CDR2 as SASEGT. Trimming stripped 6 bases from V and 3 bases from J, with 6 bases between.

The chain uses TRBV27 and TRBJ2-2; 7 bases align to TRBD1. CDR1 is MNHEY, CDR2 SMNVEV, per germline (reference sequence). With V trimmed by 4 bases and J by 3 bases, 5 bases remained unmatched. The CDR3 is 15 amino acids. CDR3 sequence: CASSSRDSYTGELFF. In DNA form, the CDR3 reads TGTGCCAGCAGTTCTAGGGACAGTTACACCGGGGAGCTGTTTTTT.

The chain recombines TRBV13 with TRBJ1-1, with D possibly TRBD1 on 5 matching bases. The CDR3 length is 14 residues. Germline V gene lookup returns CDR1 PRHDT and CDR2 FYEKMQ (reference sequence). The V end lost 2 bases, the J end lost 1 base, and 8 bases lay between the germline ends. The CDR3 coding sequence is TGTGCCAGCAGCTTAAGGGGAAGGAACACTGAAGCTTTCTTT. It encodes CASSLRGRNTEAFF.

V gene TRBV6-5 combines with J gene TRBJ2-2; D possibly corresponds to TRBD2 (5 bases). The CDR3 contains 15 residues. The V gene lost 0 bases and the J gene lost 5 bases, with 10 bases spanning the gap. Per germline, CDR1 MNHEY and CDR2 SVGAGI. This chain's CDR3 is CASSYSRGGTGELFF. The DNA for the CDR3 is TGTGCCAGCAGTTACTCCCGCGGCGGGACCGGGGAGCTGTTTTTT.

This clone appeared once. This chain joins TRBV14 and TRBJ1-2, with D perhaps TRBD1 (6 bases). Trimming stripped 6 bases from V and 3 bases from J, with 11 bases between. Germline V gene sequence: CDR1 SGHDN, CDR2 FVKESK. This CDR3 comprises 13 residues. As DNA, the CDR3 is TGTGCCAGCAGTCCACAGGGTGACTATGGCTACACCTTC. Translating gives CASSPQGDYGYTF. The variable domain in full, completed from reference TRBV14 and TRBJ1-2, reads EAGVTQFPSHSVIEKGQTVTLRCDPISGHDNLYWYRRVMGKEIKFLLHFVKESKQDESGMPNNRFLAERTGGTYSTLKVQPAELEDSGVYFCASSPQGDYGYTFGSGTRLTVV.

This chain joins TRBV7-9 and TRBJ2-1; D is perhaps TRBD2 (7 bases). The V end lost 6 bases, the J end lost 9 bases, and 15 bases lay between the germline ends. Germline assignment: CDR1 SEHNR and CDR2 FQNEAQ (reference sequence). The CDR3 has 13 amino acids. The CDR3 loop is CASREGGTTEQFF. In DNA form, the CDR3 reads TGTGCCAGCAGGGAGGGGGGGACCACTGAGCAGTTCTTC.

The chain couples TRBV28 to TRBJ1-1; maybe TRBD1 (5 bases). The length of the CDR3 is 14 residues. Trimming pared 5 bases from V and 2 bases from J, leaving 12 bases between. CDR1 and CDR2 from the germline V gene are MDHEN and SYDVKM. CDR3 amino acids: CASSRGFGNTEAFF. In nucleotides, the CDR3 is TGTGCCAGCAGTCGGGGGTTTGGCAACACTGAAGCTTTCTTT.

This chain joins TRBV13 and TRBJ2-1, with D possibly being TRBD1 (5 bases). Trimming took off 2 bases at V and 7 bases at J, with 15 bases between the two ends. In germline, CDR1 is PRHDT, CDR2 FYEKMQ (reference sequence). The CDR3 loop spans 15 amino acids. CDR3 coding DNA: TGTGCCAGCAGCTTATGGCAGGGTTCAAAAAATGAGCAGTTCTTC. Amino acids: CASSLWQGSKNEQFF.

The gene calls are TRBV2 and TRBJ2-7; D perhaps matches TRBD2 (7 bases). The germline V gene has CDR1 SNHLY and CDR2 FYNNEI. V was clipped by 3 bases and J by 2 bases, with 14 bases between them. This CDR3 is 15 amino acids long. The CDR3 DNA is TGTGCCAGCAGTGATTCGGGGGGCGCCCCCTACGAGCAGTACTTC. The encoded protein is CASSDSGGAPYEQYF.

The chain uses TRBV28 and TRBJ1-2; 9 bases match TRBD1. Germline V CDR1 and CDR2: MDHEN, SYDVKM. CDR3 length: 15 amino acids. The V gene end was trimmed by 5 bases and the J gene end by 8 bases; junction bases not matched to a gene: 12. The CDR3, as DNA: TGTGCCAGCAGTACCCCCCGGGACAGGGCTCGGGGCTACACCTTC. Protein sequence: CASSTPRDRARGYTF.

The chain combines TRBV6-5 with TRBJ1-2; no reliable D call. This CDR3 is 14 amino acids long. V was clipped by 0 bases and J by 7 bases, with 12 bases between them. Germline assignment: CDR1 MNHEY and CDR2 SVGAGI. CDR3 in DNA: TGTGCCAGCAGTTACTCGATGGCGGGCCCTGGCTACACCTTC. Residues: CASSYSMAGPGYTF.

The V and J genes are TRBV6-1 and TRBJ2-7; 11 bases match TRBD2. The CDR3 loop spans 15 amino acids. The germline gives CDR1 MNHNS, CDR2 SASEGT. The V gene end was trimmed by 8 bases and the J gene end by 4 bases; junction bases not matched to a gene: 10. The CDR3 is CASGELAGELYEQYF. The DNA for the CDR3 is TGTGCCAGCGGGGAACTAGCGGGAGAGCTATACGAGCAGTACTTC.

The chain couples TRBV28 to TRBJ2-5; 7 bases are a match to TRBD2. V lost 4 bases to trimming and J lost 2 bases; unmatched junction nucleotides: 4. Looked up from germline, CDR1 is MDHEN and CDR2 is SYDVKM. The CDR3 length is 14 residues. The CDR3 region is CASSSGLRQETQYF. The CDR3, as DNA: TGTGCCAGCAGTTCGGGACTACGTCAAGAGACCCAGTACTTC.

V is TRBV6-5 and J is TRBJ1-2, with 10 bases matching TRBD1. V was clipped by 9 bases and J by 4 bases; unmatched bases: 5. There are 13 residues in the CDR3. The V gene's germline CDR1 is MNHEY and CDR2 SVGAGI. CDR3 region: CARKGDRGYGYTF. DNA for the CDR3: TGTGCCAGGAAGGGGGACAGGGGCTATGGCTACACCTTC.

About this clone itself: Germline and junction disagree at one end, which may indicate a read error. The chain links TRBV14 to TRBJ2-7; D is perhaps TRBD1 (5 bases). The germline CDR1 and CDR2 sequences are SGHDN and FVKESK. The CDR3 covers 14 residues. Here the CDR3 reads CASSKDRNLYEQYF. The CDR3 DNA is TGTGCCAGCAGCAAAGACAGAAACCTCTACGAGCAGTACTTC.

CDR3 nucleotides: TGTGCCAGCCTGGACAGGGGGCGACATAATGAAAAACTGTTTTTT. Translation: CASLDRGRHNEKLFF. The chain carries TRBV28 and TRBJ1-4, with 11 bases that match TRBD1. V trimming: 8 bases; J trimming: 4 bases; junction bases outside the gene matches: 6. CDR1 MDHEN and CDR2 SYDVKM come from the germline V gene. This CDR3 is 15 amino acids long.

The gene calls are TRBV18 and TRBJ1-1, with D perhaps TRBD1 (6 bases). With 4 bases removed from V and 4 bases from J, the gap between germline ends came to 13 bases. The germline V gene has CDR1 KGHSH and CDR2 LQKENI. This CDR3 spans 14 amino acids. CDR3 DNA: TGTGCCAGCTCACAAGGACGGGGGGCCACTGAAGCTTTCTTT. Translated: CASSQGRGATEAFF.

This clone was found once. The chain is built from TRBV5-1 and TRBJ2-7, with 8 nucleotides matching TRBD2. The CDR3 runs 15 residues. The trim removed 4 bases at V and 2 bases at J, leaving 8 bases unmatched. Germline V CDR1 and CDR2: SGHRS, YFSETQ. The CDR3 region has the DNA TGCGCCAGCAGCCCCGGGGGGGGTCTCCCCTACGAGCAGTACTTC. Protein product: CASSPGGGLPYEQYF.

The rearrangement joins TRBV4-1 to TRBJ1-2, with 9 bases aligning to TRBD1. CDR3 length: 14 residues. Germline trimming cut 0 bases from V and 8 bases from J; bases unmatched to any gene: 4. CDR1 is MGHRA and CDR2 is YSYEKL in the germline V gene. In DNA form, the CDR3 reads TGCGCCAGCAGCCAAGAGGGACAGGGCAAGGGCTACACCTTC. Translated: CASSQEGQGKGYTF.

The V and J genes are TRBV6-1 and TRBJ2-1; TRBD2 matches at 10 bases. The CDR3 is 15 residues long. From germline, CDR1 is MNHNS and CDR2 SASEGT. V was pared by 4 bases and J by 8 bases, with 8 bases of the junction left unmatched. The CDR3: CASSAMSSGRYEQFF. The CDR3 DNA reads TGTGCCAGCAGTGCTATGTCTAGCGGGAGATATGAGCAGTTCTTC.

A single count supports this clone. The gene calls are TRBV11-2 and TRBJ2-3; TRBD2 matches at 7 bases. Unmatched junction bases numbered 7, after V lost 2 bases and J lost 5 bases. CDR1 SGHAT and CDR2 FQNNGV come from the germline V gene. This CDR3 comprises 15 residues. DNA of the CDR3: TGTGCCAGCAGCTTATCCCTCCCGGGAGGAGATACGCAGTATTTT. Its protein product is CASSLSLPGGDTQYF.